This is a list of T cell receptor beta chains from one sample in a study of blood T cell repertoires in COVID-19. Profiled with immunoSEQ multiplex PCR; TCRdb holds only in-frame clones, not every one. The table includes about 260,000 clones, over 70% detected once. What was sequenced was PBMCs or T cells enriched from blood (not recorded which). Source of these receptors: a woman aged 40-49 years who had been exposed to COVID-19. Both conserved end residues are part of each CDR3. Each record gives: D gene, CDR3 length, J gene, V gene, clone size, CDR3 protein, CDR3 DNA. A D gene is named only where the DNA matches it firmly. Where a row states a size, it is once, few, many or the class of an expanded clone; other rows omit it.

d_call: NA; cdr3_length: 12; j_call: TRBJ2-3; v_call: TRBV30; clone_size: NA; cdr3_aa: CAWSVQSDTQYF; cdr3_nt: TGTGCCTGGAGTGTACAATCAGATACGCAGTATTTT
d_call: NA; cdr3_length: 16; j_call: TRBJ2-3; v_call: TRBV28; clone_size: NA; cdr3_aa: CASTPRRRVSTDTQYF; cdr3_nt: TGTGCCAGCACCCCGAGGAGGCGGGTAAGCACAGATACGCAGTATTTT
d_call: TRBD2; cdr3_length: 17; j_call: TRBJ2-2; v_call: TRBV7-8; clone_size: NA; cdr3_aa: CASSFRAGALNTGELFF; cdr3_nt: TGTGCCAGCAGCTTCCGAGCGGGAGCCCTTAACACCGGGGAGCTGTTTTTT
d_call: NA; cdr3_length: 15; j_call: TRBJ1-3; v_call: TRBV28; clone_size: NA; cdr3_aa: CASSSRDVSGNTIYF; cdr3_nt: TGTGCCAGCAGTTCGCGGGACGTCTCTGGAAACACCATATATTTT
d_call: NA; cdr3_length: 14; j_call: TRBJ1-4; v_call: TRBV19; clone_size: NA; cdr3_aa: CASKGARFNEKLFF; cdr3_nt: TGTGCCAGTAAGGGAGCCAGGTTTAATGAAAAACTGTTTTTT
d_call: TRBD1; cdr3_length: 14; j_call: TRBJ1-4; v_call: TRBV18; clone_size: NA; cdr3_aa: CASSFPGTEEKLFF; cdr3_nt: TGTGCCAGCTCATTCCCCGGGACAGAAGAAAAACTGTTTTTT
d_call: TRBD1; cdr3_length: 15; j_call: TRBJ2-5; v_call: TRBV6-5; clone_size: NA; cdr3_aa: CASSSRQGARETQYF; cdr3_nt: TGTGCCAGCAGTTCAAGGCAGGGGGCGCGAGAGACCCAGTACTTC
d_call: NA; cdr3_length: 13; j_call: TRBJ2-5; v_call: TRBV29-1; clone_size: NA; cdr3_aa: CSVEEGGRKTQYF; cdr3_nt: TGCAGCGTTGAAGAGGGGGGTCGAAAGACCCAGTACTTC
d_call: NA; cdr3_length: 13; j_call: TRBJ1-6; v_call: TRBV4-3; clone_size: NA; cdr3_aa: CASGRGDNSPLHF; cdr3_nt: TGCGCCAGCGGCCGGGGGGATAATTCACCCCTCCACTTT
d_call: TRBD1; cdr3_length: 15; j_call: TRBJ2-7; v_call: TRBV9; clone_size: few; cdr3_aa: CASSTSGTGSYEQYF; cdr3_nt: TGTGCCAGCAGCACATCCGGGACAGGCTCCTACGAGCAGTACTTC
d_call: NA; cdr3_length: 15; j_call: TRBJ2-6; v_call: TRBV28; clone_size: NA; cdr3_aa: CASSLLSSGANVLTF; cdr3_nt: TGTGCCAGCAGCCTTCTCAGCTCTGGGGCCAACGTCCTGACTTTC
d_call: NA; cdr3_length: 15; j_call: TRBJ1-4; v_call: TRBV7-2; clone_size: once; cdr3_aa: CASSLGDRDTEKLFF; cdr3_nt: TGTGCCAGCAGCTTAGGTGATAGGGACACTGAAAAACTGTTTTTT